This record concerns one T cell receptor (beta chain) sequence. Antigen specificity is unknown. Trimming took 8 bases from V and 5 from J, leaving 17 bases between them. From germline, CDR1 is SNHLY and CDR2 FYNNEI. This CDR3 spans 14 amino acids. Molecular barcoding with unique molecular identifiers was used for the TCRbeta library. TCRdb reanalysed the PCR reads using MiXCR and keeps one entry per CDR3 protein. Of some 300,000 distinct CDR3 sequences listed, 10% are singletons. This specimen belongs to a study of T-cell reconstitution after alpha-beta-depleted transplantation in children. Overall study results and limits: Expanded graft clones numbering several hundred reportedly gave rise to alpha-beta T cells about two months after transplant.

The TCR was taken from a boy younger than two with acute myeloid leukemia, due to receive a stem cell transplant. This specimen was PBMCs, taken before TCRalphabeta/CD19-depleted stem cell transplant. The gene calls are TRBV2 and TRBJ2-3; D is uncertain. The CDR3 nucleotides read TGTGCCAGCGGACGGGCCACCCTCATAGATACGCAGTATTTT. Translated, it gives CASGRATLIDTQYF.